This T cell receptor (beta chain) was documented in a study of vaccination effects on CD4 cells after COVID-19. The ViraFEST assay expanded antigen-specific CD4+ T cells with viral peptide pools before sequencing. Around day 10 of culture, CD4+ T cells were separated out. BNT162b2 vaccine or mRNA-1273 vaccine was given to participants in two doses. The data were produced by immunoSEQ multiplex PCR, yet TCRdb's version contains in-frame clones alone and is incomplete. This table holds 75,000 or so clones, roughly 80% found once. In regard to this clone: Its target is not known.

V shed 5 bases and J shed 4 bases, with 14 bases lying between them. Germline CDR1 and CDR2: MNHEY and SVGEGT. The CDR3 has 14 residues. This chain joins TRBV6-2 or TRBV6-3 and TRBJ1-1; maybe TRBD1 (5 bases). This clonotype was sampled from a human donor who received a COVID-19 vaccine. Sequenced material: CD4+ T cells from PBMCs cultured with HCoV-OC43 spike peptides, taken after COVID-19 vaccination. The subset here: HCoV-OC43 spike overlapping peptide pool stimulation. As DNA, the CDR3 is TGTGCCAGCAGTCCATCGGGGCGGAGCACTGAAGCTTTCTTT. Its translation: CASSPSGRSTEAFF.